The entry below describes one TCR beta chain. Its antigen is as yet unknown. Germline lookup yields CDR1 LNHNV and CDR2 YYDKDF (reference sequence). This CDR3 is 15 amino acids long. Trimming left V 0 bases short and J 0 bases short, with 8 bases between. This specimen comes from a study of T cell responses to AZD1222 COVID-19 vaccine. Study findings and constraints: Samples come after the peak T cell response, not at day 14. The span of vaccine-associated CD4 TCRs extended across spike, with dominance at 160-218 and 743-854. Unmutated variant regions are reportedly the target of nearly half of TCRs that are spike-specific. Receipt of two AZD1222 doses was followed by a rise in Spike-specific TCR breadth and depth.

The assay was immunoSEQ multiplex PCR, and TCRdb's table has in-frame clones only and misses some. The top ten hold over 1.1% of the sample, which has 150,000 or so clones, roughly nine tenths seen once. This TCR was recovered from an adult in good health. Sequencing was performed on peripheral blood, taken on day 0 of AZD1222 vaccination. V and J are TRBV15 and TRBJ1-1; D is possibly TRBD1 (5 bases). The CDR3 sequence: CATSRETAMNTEAFF. CDR3 coding DNA: TGTGCCACCAGCAGAGAGACAGCAATGAACACTGAAGCTTTCTTT.